These 15 T cell receptor beta chains were sequenced from one sample in a study of T cells in Graves' hyperthyroidism and ophthalmopathy (dated by TCRdb to the late 2010s). Libraries came from multiplex PCR. The data were produced on an Illumina HiSeq 2000. Amplification of TCR beta CDR3 regions was carried out from RNA transcripts. A first-round RT-PCR of the TCR CDR3 used the HTBI primer set with the Qiagen OneStep RT-PCR kit. TCRdb trimmed public reads at Q25 via fastp, called clones via MiXCR and kept in-frame beta chains. Each record represents a unique CDR3 protein, reported with the most common genes and DNA among its rows. The table for this sample lists 800,000 or so distinct CDR3 sequences; roughly 37% of them were counted only once. The ten largest clones take up about 9% of the sample. Sequencing was carried out using blood. These TCRs come from a man younger than 30 with Graves' hyperthyroidism.

The V gene is TRBV19, the J gene TRBJ1-1; D remains unclear. The CDR3 is made up of 13 amino acids. Trimming cost V 9 bases and J 0 bases, with 11 bases left between them. Germline V gives CDR1 LNHDA, CDR2 SQIVND (reference sequence). The CDR3 DNA follows: TGTGCCAGCAGTTATCAGGTGAACACTGAAGCTTTCTTT. It specifies CASSYQVNTEAFF. Combining the CDR3 with reference TRBV19 and TRBJ1-1 gives the whole variable domain DGGITQSPKYLFRKEGQNVTLSCEQNLNHDAMYWYRQDPGQGLRLIYYSQIVNDFQKGDIAEGYSVSREKKESFPLTVTSAQKNPTAFYLCASSYQVNTEAFFGQGTRLTVV.

The chain is built from TRBV7-2 and TRBJ1-6, with 7 positions matching TRBD1. The CDR3 extends over 16 amino acids. With V trimmed by 7 bases and J by 4 bases, 10 bases remained unmatched. In germline, CDR1 is SGHTA, CDR2 FQGNSA. CDR3 residues: CASTSDRPNYNSPLHF. CDR3 DNA sequence: TGTGCCAGCACTTCGGACAGGCCCAATTATAATTCACCCCTCCACTTT.

V usage is TRBV6-1 and J usage is TRBJ2-2; a possible D gene is TRBD2 (6 bases). The germline gives CDR1 MNHNS, CDR2 SASEGT. Trimming left V 4 bases short and J 8 bases short, with 14 bases between. The CDR3 totals 14 residues. CDR3 loop: CASSAPASGGELFF. The CDR3 region has the DNA TGTGCCAGCAGTGCCCCAGCCAGCGGGGGGGAGCTGTTTTTT.

This clonotype was observed many times. CDR3 sequence: CVSSAATAAGELFF. CDR3 in DNA: TGTGTCTCGTCAGCAGCGACGGCCGCCGGGGAGCTGTTTTTT. This chain uses TRBV2 with TRBJ2-2, with D unclear. The CDR3 runs 14 residues. Germline loops: CDR1 SNHLY, CDR2 FYNNEI. Combining the CDR3 with reference TRBV2 and TRBJ2-2 gives the whole variable domain EPEVTQTPSHQVTQMGQEVILRCVPISNHLYFYWYRQILGQKVEFLVSFYNNEISEKSEIFDDQFSVERPDGSNFTLKIRSTKLEDSAMYFCVSSAATAAGELFFGEGSRLTVL.

Notes on this clonotype: One end of the junction fails to match germline, which may point to a read error. This chain uses TRBV5-1 with TRBJ2-5; unclear D gene. Germline assignment: CDR1 SGHRS and CDR2 YFSETQ. This CDR3 is 14 amino acids long. The CDR3 is CASSFPSGQETQHF. The DNA for the CDR3 is TGCGCCAGCAGCTTCCCCTCGGGCCAAGAGACCCAGCACTTC.

The sample holds many counts of this clonotype. The J gene is TRBJ1-2, the V gene TRBV7-8; D is perhaps TRBD1 (5 bases). Germline V gives CDR1 SGHVS, CDR2 FQNEAQ. With 5 bases removed from V and 4 bases from J, the gap between germline ends came to 14 bases. The CDR3 runs to 14 residues. The CDR3 reads CASSPLGQGYGYTF. The CDR3 nucleotides are TGTGCCAGCAGCCCCCTGGGGCAGGGCTATGGCTACACCTTC.

In this sample, this clonotype turned up many times. The chain links TRBV7-8 to TRBJ2-7, with 9 bases lining up with TRBD1. Germline trimming cut 5 bases from V and 5 bases from J; bases unmatched to any gene: 10. Germline V CDR1 and CDR2: SGHVS, FQNEAQ. This CDR3 comprises 15 residues. CDR3 loop: CASSGPGQGLHEQYF. The CDR3 DNA follows: TGTGCCAGCAGCGGACCGGGACAGGGTTTGCACGAGCAGTACTTC.

There are a few counts of this clonotype. This chain links TRBV12-3 or TRBV12-4 with TRBJ2-2; perhaps D is TRBD1 or TRBD2 (5 bases each). The CDR3 has 14 amino acids. V was clipped by 4 bases and J by 1 base, with 7 bases between them. DNA of the CDR3: TGTGCCAGCAGTTGGGACCTGAACACCGGGGAGCTGTTTTTT. It yields the protein CASSWDLNTGELFF.

On this clonotype itself: A junction boundary mismatches the germline segment, possibly from a read error. This chain uses TRBV5-4 with TRBJ2-7; 11 bases line up with TRBD2. The CDR3 has 16 residues. Germline V gene data show CDR1 as SGHNT and CDR2 as YYREEE (reference sequence). CDR3 sequence (DNA): TGCGCCAGCAGCCAAGAGCCACTAGCGGGAGCAAGGGAGCAGTACTTC. This codes for CASSQEPLAGAREQYF.

V is TRBV4-2 and J is TRBJ1-1, with D possibly TRBD1 on 5 matching bases. The CDR3 is made up of 14 amino acids. CDR1 LGHNA and CDR2 YNFKEQ come from the germline V gene. V shed 1 base and J shed 6 bases, with 12 bases lying between them. In nucleotides, the CDR3 is TGTGCCAGCAGCCAAGTAGCGGGGGAGGCTGAAGCTTTCTTT. The encoded protein is CASSQVAGEAEAFF.

This clonotype has just a few counts. The chain combines TRBV9 with TRBJ2-7; D might be TRBD2 (5 bases). CDR1 is SGDLS, CDR2 YYNGEE, per germline. The ends were cut back, 4 bases at V and 5 bases at J, with 13 bases in the middle. The CDR3 sequence is 13 residues long. Here the CDR3 reads CASSLQEVNEQYF. The DNA for the CDR3 is TGTGCCAGCAGCCTGCAGGAGGTGAACGAGCAGTACTTC. The variable domain in full, completed from reference TRBV9 and TRBJ2-7, reads DSGVTQTPKHLITATGQRVTLRCSPRSGDLSVYWYQQSLDQGLQFLIQYYNGEERAKGNILERFSAQQFPDLHSELNLSSLELGDSALYFCASSLQEVNEQYFGPGTRLTVT.

This clonotype was counted at least ten times. This sequence joins TRBV15 and TRBJ1-5; D might be TRBD1 (6 bases). This CDR3 contains 14 residues. The germline V gene encodes CDR1 LNHNV and CDR2 YYDKDF (reference sequence). The germline V and J ends were trimmed by 0 bases and 9 bases, with 12 bases remaining between them. In nucleotides, the CDR3 is TGTGCCACCAGCAGAGATCTAGGGGGGGGGCCCCAGCATTTT. Translated: CATSRDLGGGPQHF.

V gene TRBV15 combines with J gene TRBJ1-4; a weak D match, TRBD1 (5 bases). Looked up from germline, CDR1 is LNHNV and CDR2 is YYDKDF (reference sequence). V lost 1 base and J lost 7, with 13 bases in between. The CDR3 loop spans 15 amino acids. CDR3: CATSRGKGEVEKLFF. The CDR3 DNA sequence: TGTGCCACCAGCAGAGGGAAAGGGGAGGTTGAAAAACTGTTTTTT. Complete variable domain (other parts from reference TRBV15 and TRBJ1-4): DAMVIQNPRYQVTQFGKPVTLSCSQTLNHNVMYWYQQKSSQAPKLLFHYYDKDFNNEADTPDNFQSRRPNTSFCFLDIRSPGLGDTAMYLCATSRGKGEVEKLFFGSGTQLSVL.

The V call is TRBV7-2, the J call TRBJ1-3, with 8 bases identical to TRBD1. The CDR3 consists of 17 residues. With 2 bases clipped from V and 0 bases from J, the junction kept 6 bases outside the gene matches. CDR1 SGHTA and CDR2 FQGNSA come from the germline V gene. The CDR3 spells CASSLMPGGASGNTIYF. The CDR3 bases are TGTGCCAGCAGCTTAATGCCAGGGGGCGCCTCTGGAAACACCATATATTTT.

With regard to this clonotype: This could be a read error, since a much larger clone is one nucleotide away. The J gene is TRBJ1-5, the V gene TRBV7-2; a weak D match, TRBD1 (6 bases). CDR1 and CDR2 from the germline V gene are SGHTA and FQGNSA. This CDR3 contains 14 residues. The CDR3 DNA follows: TGTGCCAGCGGCTTAGCAGGGGTGGCTCAGCCCCAGCATTTT. Protein product: CASGLAGVAQPQHF.